This TCR beta chain was captured by sequencing in a study of OX40 agonist ivuxolimab in advanced cancers. About the investigation overall: Ivuxolimab was a fully human IgG2 agonistic monoclonal antibody targeting the costimulatory receptor OX40 (CD134). Patients were allowed to have had prior anti-PD-1, anti-PD-L1 or anti-CTLA-4 therapy, and approximately 40% of the dose-escalation patients had previously received checkpoint inhibitors. The purpose of peripheral TCRbeta sequencing was to test whether ivuxolimab changed TCR sequence diversity and led to clonal T-cell expansion. Intravenous ivuxolimab was administered to patients every 2 weeks at six dose levels: 0.01, 0.1, 0.3, 1.5, 3 and 10 mg/kg. The paper covers the monotherapy dose-escalation part of the phase I ivuxolimab trial, which included N ≈ 50 patients. In the dose-escalation cohort, 82.7% of patients were male, and the mean age was roughly 60 years with a range of about 20 to 80. Partial responses were achieved by three dose-escalation patients, of whom one had hepatocellular carcinoma and two had cutaneous melanoma. Of the 50 to 55 patients in dose escalation, some 20 had hepatocellular carcinoma, about 15 had melanoma, 9 had renal cell carcinoma and 9 had head and neck cancer. General findings and caveats noted by the study authors: In partial responders in the 0.1-3.0 mg/kg groups, normalized peripheral clonal expansion was found to be among the lowest, especially among CD8+ T cells. Low levels of normalized T-cell clonal expansion were also seen in some patients who did not respond. On average, CD8+ T cells showed more expanded clones than CD4+ T cells after ivuxolimab. At doses from 0.1 to 3.0 mg/kg, clonal expansion was seen in both CD4+ and CD8+ blood T cells between baseline and week 6. Antigen specificity was not determined for the clonally expanded peripheral T cells.

For sequencing of the TCRbeta CDR3 region, genomic DNA was extracted from the sorted cells. The immunoSEQ Assay was used to sequence the TCRbeta CDR3 regions. The table comes from immuneACCESS by way of TCRdb, which keeps in-frame sequences with V and J called. Part of the clones is missing from these tables; in studies checked, under half for an unresolved V gene and the rest for unknown reasons. The sample has about 20,000 clones on record, 80% to 90% of them singletons. The ten largest clones add up to about 17% of the sample. Points on this clone: Its specific antigen is unknown. No quality values exist for individual bases; no much larger clone is one base distant.

Patients with autoimmune disease history or receiving systemic immunosuppression were excluded from the trial. Peripheral blood for TCR sequencing was drawn from every dose cohort at baseline, at cycle 4 day 1 and at cycle 7 day 1. Samples came from an open-label, multicenter, first-in-human phase I dose-escalation trial of ivuxolimab. The trial enrolled adults with locally advanced or metastatic head and neck squamous cell, hepatocellular, melanoma or renal cell carcinoma. Before TCR sequencing, CD4+ T cells and CD8+ T cells from peripheral blood were sorted into separate populations. Trimming takes 5 bases from V and 3 bases from J, and the germline ends sit 7 bases apart. The CDR3 has 12 amino acids, counting the end cysteine and phenylalanine. Only the CDR3 portion is preserved as DNA: 36 bases, with reading frame beginning at the first base. CDR1 and CDR2 (LGHNA, YSLEER) derive from the germline V gene.

The material sequenced was CD4+ or CD8+ T cells sorted from blood, taken in a trial of the OX40 agonist ivuxolimab. This sequence originates from an adult with an advanced solid tumor such as melanoma, head and neck, liver or kidney cancer. The chain links TRBV4-3 with TRBJ1-1; the D gene cannot be resolved reliably. The CDR3 protein sequence reads: CASSSDHTEAFF. The DNA is TGCGCCAGCAGCTCGGACCACACTGAAGCTTTCTTT.